The TCR beta chain described here comes from a study of shared clonotypes between healthy human individuals. Worth noting for this clone: At one end the junction does not follow the germline gene, possibly because of a read error.

Repertoires were generated with immunoSEQ multiplex PCR, while TCRdb's copy carries only in-frame clones and drops some. The sample consists of about 1.5 million clones, roughly 98% of them appearing once. Sample: naive CD4+ T cells sorted from blood. The subset is: CD45RA+ positively selected. This sequence was found in a man aged 30-40 years in good health.

CDR3 loop: CSVEEEIYGYTF. In DNA form, the CDR3 reads TGCAGCGTCGAAGAGGAGATCTATGGCTACACCTTC. This rearrangement joins TRBV29-1 to TRBJ1-2, with no clear D. The CDR3 totals 12 residues. The germline V gene has CDR1 SQVTM and CDR2 ANQGSEA.